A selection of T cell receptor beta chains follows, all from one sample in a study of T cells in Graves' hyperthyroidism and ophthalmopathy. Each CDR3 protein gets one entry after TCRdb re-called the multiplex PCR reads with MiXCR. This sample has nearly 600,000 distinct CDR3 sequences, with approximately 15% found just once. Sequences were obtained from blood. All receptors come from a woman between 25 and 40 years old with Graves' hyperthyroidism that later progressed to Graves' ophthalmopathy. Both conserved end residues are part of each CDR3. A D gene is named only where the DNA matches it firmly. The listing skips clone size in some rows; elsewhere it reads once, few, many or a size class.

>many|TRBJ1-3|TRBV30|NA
TGTGCCTGGAGGGGGAGGGGGACCACCATATATTTT
CAWRGRGTTIYF
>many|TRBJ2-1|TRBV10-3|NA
TGTGCCATCAGTAATACAGGGAGCTCCTACAATGAGCAGTTCTTC
CAISNTGSSYNEQFF
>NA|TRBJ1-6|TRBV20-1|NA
TGCAGTGCTAGAGCTGGGGCAGGTAATTCACCCCTCCACTTT
CSARAGAGNSPLHF
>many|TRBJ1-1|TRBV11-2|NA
TGTGCCAGCAGCCCCACCACGGGGGCGGATAACACTGAAGCTTTCTTT
CASSPTTGADNTEAFF
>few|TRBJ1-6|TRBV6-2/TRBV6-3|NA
TGTGCCAGCAGTTACCGTGATTTTCTGAATTCACCCCTCCACTTT
CASSYRDFLNSPLHF
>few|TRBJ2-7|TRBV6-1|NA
TGTGCCAGCCAACGGGAGTCTTACGAGCAGTACTTC
CASQRESYEQYF
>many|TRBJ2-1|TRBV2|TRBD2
TGTGCCAGCACCGGACTAGCGGGTGAGAGGCAGTTCTTC
CASTGLAGERQFF
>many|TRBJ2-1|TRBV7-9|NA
TGTGCCAGCAGCCGACAGGAAGCGGTCACCTACAATGAGCAGTTCTTC
CASSRQEAVTYNEQFF
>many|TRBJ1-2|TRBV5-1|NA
TGCGCCAGCAGCTTGGCCTTTGAGGAACGAACGAGCTACACCTTC
CASSLAFEERTSYTF
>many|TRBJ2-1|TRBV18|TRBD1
TGTGCCAGCTCACCCCCGGGACAGGGGTCGCGGAATGAGCAGTTCTTC
CASSPPGQGSRNEQFF
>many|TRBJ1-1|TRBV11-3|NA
TGTGCCAGCAGTTTAGTGGGTGAAGCTTTCTTT
CASSLVGEAFF
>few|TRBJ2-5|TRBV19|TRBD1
TGTGCCAGTAGTACTGACAGGGGGCACGCAGAGACCCAGTACTTC
CASSTDRGHAETQYF
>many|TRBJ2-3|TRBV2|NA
TGTGCCAGCAGTGAGCGGACACCTTCTTCTAGCACAGATACGCAGTATTTT
CASSERTPSSSTDTQYF
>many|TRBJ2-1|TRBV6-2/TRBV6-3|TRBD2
TGTGCCAGCAGCAAATGGACTCTTAGCGGGGGGGGGGATGAGCAGTTCTTC
CASSKWTLSGGGDEQFF
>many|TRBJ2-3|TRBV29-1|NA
TGCAGCGCTTTGATCCCTCGCCTCAGTGGCGCAGATACGCAGTATTTT
CSALIPRLSGADTQYF
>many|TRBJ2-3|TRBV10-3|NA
TGTGCCATCAGTGAGCGGGGTAGCGTATCCGCAGATACGCAGTATTTT
CAISERGSVSADTQYF
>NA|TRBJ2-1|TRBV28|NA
TGTGCCAGCAGACTCGACGGGACGCTATACAATGAGCAGTTCTTC
CASRLDGTLYNEQFF
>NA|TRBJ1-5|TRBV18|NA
TGTGCCAGCTCACCACGGAACAGCGCTAGCAATCAGCCCCAGCATTTT
CASSPRNSASNQPQHF
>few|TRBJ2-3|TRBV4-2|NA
TGTGCCAGCAGCCAAGAGCGAGAGAATACGCAGTATTTT
CASSQERENTQYF
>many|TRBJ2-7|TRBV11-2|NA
TGTGCCAGCAGCTTAGCACCGGCCTACGAGCAGTACTTC
CASSLAPAYEQYF
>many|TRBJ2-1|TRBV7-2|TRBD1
TGTGCCAGCAGCCGCGGGACAGGGAAGGGCGATGAGCAGTTCTTC
CASSRGTGKGDEQFF
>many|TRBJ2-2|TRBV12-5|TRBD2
TGTGCTAGTGGTTTGGTAATTCTAGCGGGTAACACCGGGGAGCTGTTTTTT
CASGLVILAGNTGELFF
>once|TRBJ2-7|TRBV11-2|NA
TGTGCCAGCAGTTTTCAGGCGCCCTACGAGCAGTACTTC
CASSFQAPYEQYF
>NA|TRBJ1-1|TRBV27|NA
TGTGCCAGCAGTTTAGTGGCCAACACTGGAGCTTTCTTT
CASSLVANTGAFF
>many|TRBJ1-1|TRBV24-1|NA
TGTGCCACCAGTGATCCGACCTCCGGCACTGAAGCTTTCTTT
CATSDPTSGTEAFF
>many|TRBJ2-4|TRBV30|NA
TGTGCCTGGAGCCGCTGGGAAAACATTCAGTACTTC
CAWSRWENIQYF
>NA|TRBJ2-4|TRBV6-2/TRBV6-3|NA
TGTGCCAGCAGGAATCGGTATGATTTGGACATTCAGTACTTC
CASRNRYDLDIQYF
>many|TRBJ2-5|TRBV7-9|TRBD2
TGTGCCAGCAGCCGCGGACTAGCGGGGGGCCAAGAGACCCAGTACTTC
CASSRGLAGGQETQYF
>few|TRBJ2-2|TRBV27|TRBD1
TGTGCCAGCTGGGGACAGGGTCTAACCGGGGAGCTGTTTTTT
CASWGQGLTGELFF
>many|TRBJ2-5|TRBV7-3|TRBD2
TGTGCCAGCAGCTCAGGGACTAGCGGGAGGAGGGGAGAGACCCAGTACTTC
CASSSGTSGRRGETQYF
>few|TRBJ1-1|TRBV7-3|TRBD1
TGTGCCAGCAGCTCATCGGGACAGGGGGGCACTGAAGCTTTCTTT
CASSSSGQGGTEAFF